The rows below give T cell receptor beta chains drawn from one sample of a study of CD8 T cells in Susac syndrome. TCRdb fed the immunoSEQ multiplex PCR reads into MiXCR, producing one record per CDR3 protein. The sample holds 70,000 to 100,000 distinct CDR3 sequences, just under 95% seen once. The sample comprised CD8+ T cells from PBMCs. The receptor set was obtained from a human donor in good health. CDR3s include the opening cysteine and the closing phenylalanine or tryptophan. The D gene is left open where the match is weak. Size is omitted from some rows. Given values are once, few, many or a class for expanded clones.

j_call: TRBJ1-1
clone_size: NA
v_call: TRBV2
d_call: NA
cdr3_aa: CASSENQGTNTEAFF
cdr3_nt: TGTGCCAGCAGTGAAAACCAGGGGACAAACACTGAAGCTTTCTTT

j_call: TRBJ1-6
clone_size: NA
v_call: TRBV2
d_call: TRBD1
cdr3_aa: CAGSGGAEGNSPLHF
cdr3_nt: TGTGCCGGTTCAGGGGGCGCAGAGGGGAATTCACCCCTCCACTTT

j_call: TRBJ1-2
clone_size: NA
v_call: TRBV3-1
d_call: NA
cdr3_aa: CASSPLEGDEGYTF
cdr3_nt: TGTGCCAGCAGCCCCCTTGAGGGGGACGAAGGCTACACCTTC

j_call: TRBJ1-6
clone_size: NA
v_call: TRBV7-4
d_call: NA
cdr3_aa: CASSLNSGYNSPLHF
cdr3_nt: TGTGCCAGCAGCTTAAACTCGGGGTATAATTCACCCCTCCACTTT

j_call: TRBJ2-5
clone_size: NA
v_call: TRBV6-2/TRBV6-3
d_call: NA
cdr3_aa: CASTYPAETQYF
cdr3_nt: TGTGCCAGCACCTACCCCGCGGAGACCCAGTACTTC

j_call: TRBJ2-5
clone_size: NA
v_call: TRBV3-1
d_call: TRBD1
cdr3_aa: CASSHADRVETQYF
cdr3_nt: TGTGCCAGCAGCCACGCGGACAGGGTAGAGACCCAGTACTTC

j_call: TRBJ2-3
clone_size: NA
v_call: TRBV7-8
d_call: NA
cdr3_aa: CASSLVGLTDTQYF
cdr3_nt: TGTGCCAGCAGCTTAGTGGGACTCACAGATACGCAGTATTTT

j_call: TRBJ1-5
clone_size: NA
v_call: TRBV19
d_call: NA
cdr3_aa: CASSIGAGYQPQHF
cdr3_nt: TGTGCCAGTAGTATAGGGGCGGGATATCAGCCCCAGCATTTT

j_call: TRBJ2-7
clone_size: NA
v_call: TRBV7-9
d_call: TRBD2
cdr3_aa: CASSGGTTSGGAAYEQYF
cdr3_nt: TGTGCCAGCAGCGGAGGGACCACTAGCGGGGGGGCCGCCTACGAGCAGTACTTC

j_call: TRBJ2-7
clone_size: once
v_call: TRBV25-1
d_call: TRBD1
cdr3_aa: CASSESGGGSYEQYF
cdr3_nt: TGTGCCAGCAGTGAGTCAGGGGGCGGGTCGTACGAGCAGTACTTC

j_call: TRBJ2-2
clone_size: NA
v_call: TRBV3-1
d_call: NA
cdr3_aa: CASSSLQHPNTGELFF
cdr3_nt: TGTGCCAGCAGCAGTTTGCAACACCCGAACACCGGGGAGCTGTTTTTT

j_call: TRBJ2-5
clone_size: NA
v_call: TRBV20-1
d_call: TRBD1
cdr3_aa: CSARDGTGKTQYF
cdr3_nt: TGCAGTGCTAGAGATGGGACAGGGAAGACCCAGTACTTC

j_call: TRBJ2-3
clone_size: NA
v_call: TRBV13
d_call: NA
cdr3_aa: CASSRTEATDTQYF
cdr3_nt: TGTGCCAGCAGCCGGACGGAGGCCACAGATACGCAGTATTTT

j_call: TRBJ1-6
clone_size: NA
v_call: TRBV3-1
d_call: NA
cdr3_aa: CASSQDTDWESPLHF
cdr3_nt: TGTGCCAGCAGCCAAGATACAGACTGGGAGTCACCCCTCCACTTT